This T cell receptor (beta chain) was identified during a study of blood T cell repertoires in COVID-19. In the study overall: Sites across the United States, Italy and Spain contributed samples from acute and convalescent COVID-19. Nucleic acid was either cDNA or gDNA, and it came from T cells, B-cell-depleted T cells, or PBMCs.

From germline, CDR1 is LGHDT and CDR2 YNNKEL (reference sequence). CDR3 length equals 16 residues. The junction had 10 bases not matched to a gene; V was cut back by 3 bases and J by 4 bases. Original processing methods: Reference gene primer amplification gave estimated nucleated cell counts. Clones were read by immunoSEQ multiplex PCR, and TCRdb kept only the in-frame ones, dropping some. Clone size and the V and J calls come from that table; the DNA yielded D and trimming. This table has under 250,000 clones, roughly four fifths appearing once. The specimen was peripheral blood. The clonotype comes from a man younger than 45 who had recovered from COVID-19. The chain links TRBV3-1 (or the pseudogene TRBV3-2) to TRBJ1-2; 8 bases match TRBD1. The CDR3 reads CASSHITGGRVYGYTF. CDR3 sequence (DNA): TGTGCCAGCAGCCACATAACAGGGGGACGAGTCTATGGCTACACCTTC.